This TCR beta chain comes out of a study of siplizumab effects on memory and regulatory T cells (dated by TCRdb to about 2019). For context, the study as a whole: The effect of the anti-CD2 antibody siplizumab on alloreactive T-cell subsets was examined in allogeneic mixed lymphocyte reactions constructed from human PBMCs. Results and caveats for the whole study, not just this receptor: Whether proliferating Tregs from siplizumab cultures were suppressive was not functionally confirmed. Greater diversity appeared to be present in unstimulated naive T cells than in memory T cells, and a substantial contribution to the alloresponse seemed to be made by naive cells. Sequences below about 10^-5 frequency were poorly captured, so only a minor fraction of alloreactive clones could be mapped to unstimulated subsets. Among mappable alloreactive CD4+ clones, the Treg-derived fraction averaged approximately 72% with siplizumab versus 25% to 30% in control reactions. A naive or memory phenotype could not be assigned to roughly 80-95% of proliferating CD4+ or CD8+ clones. Siplizumab significantly reduced the cumulative frequency of alloreactive sequences traceable to unstimulated CD4+ memory T cells.

The library was made by the immunoSEQ multiplex PCR assay. The deep sequencing platform assayed 80,000 to 100,000 TCR templates per sample. Genomic DNA extracted from sorted T cells was used for TCRbeta CDR3 sequencing. In the paper's pipeline: Clonal analysis of TCRbeta CDR3 data was done in the R programming language. Alloreactive CD4+ and CD8+ clones were defined by comparing unstimulated samples with post-reaction CFSE-low samples. Alloreactive CD4+ clones were assigned to regulatory or non-regulatory origin by matching sequences to sorted unstimulated Treg and non-Treg repertoires. As stored in TCRdb, this immuneACCESS dataset retains in-frame rearrangements with V and J assigned. A fraction of the clones does not appear; measured against another copy, unresolved V genes explain less than half of the discrepancy, and the remainder lacks a known reason. V, J and clone size reflect that table, while D and trimming were determined from the DNA. Within this sample are about 70,000 clones, with about 90% of them counted one time only. 1.5% to 2% of the sample comes from the top ten.

V is shortened by 3 bases, J by 2 bases, and the region joining them spans 7 bases. Taken from cysteine to phenylalanine, the CDR3 has 13 residues. The retained sequence is limited to the CDR3, 39 bases, with the frame set at the first base. The germline V gene (reference sequence) yields SEHNR for CDR1 and FQNEAQ for CDR2. TCRbeta CDR3 sequencing was performed on sorted unstimulated T cells and on proliferating T cells recovered from mixed lymphocyte reactions. Fresh whole blood from around 11 HLA-typed healthy donors was used to isolate PBMCs. To map where alloreactive clones came from, CD4+ regulatory T cells in the unstimulated state were FACS-sorted. With regard to this clone: Its recognized antigen is unknown. Base qualities are not at hand, and no much larger clone is one base apart. Within the sample, other DNA sequences also encode this same CDR3.

This sequence uses TRBV7-9 and TRBJ1-2; the D gene remains uncertain. The clonotype was recovered from a human donor in good health. The specimen was Tregs sorted from blood. The nucleotide sequence is given as TGTGCCAGCAGCTTGACGGAAAACTATGGCTACACCTTC. Its coded protein is CASSLTENYGYTF.